This T cell receptor beta chain was sequenced during a study of regulatory T cells in long-lasting Graves disease. Overall study results and limits: Persistent-disease Graves' patients showed less TCR diversity than new cases. Exclusively peripheral blood, rather than thyroid tissue, was studied. With a few thousand shared public clonotypes, persistent patients exceeded new patients, who shared 966. Persistent disease samples used TRBV28, TRBJ1-2 and TRBJ2-5 preferentially.

Concerning this clonotype itself: Its specificity is unknown.

Through Arm-PCR of CDR3 regions and iRepertoire HTBI primers, TCR beta libraries were built. TCRdb itself ran the multiplex PCR reads through MiXCR, one entry per CDR3 protein. There are approximately 350,000 distinct CDR3 sequences in the sample; roughly 23% occur only once, and approximately 27% lies in the top ten. Time point here: persistent/refractory GD, antithyroid drugs over 5 years with positive TRAb. Making the TCR library involved RNA that had been extracted from PBMCs. V lost 4 bases and J lost 7, with 19 bases in between. The V gene's germline CDR1 is MGHRA and CDR2 YSYEKL. CDR3 length equals 15 residues.

V usage is TRBV4-1 and J usage is TRBJ2-5, with a tentative D call TRBD1 (6 bases). This TCR derives from a woman aged 40 to 55 with Graves disease. The sequenced sample was peripheral blood mononuclear cells (PBMCs), obtained when the disease was refractory, from a patient treated with antithyroid drugs. This chain's CDR3 is CASSLWTERSRTQYF. As DNA, the CDR3 is TGCGCCAGCAGCCTCTGGACAGAACGATCTCGGACCCAGTACTTC.